The rows below give T cell receptor beta chains drawn from one sample of a study of cytomegalovirus exposure and HLA in healthy donors. Profiled with immunoSEQ multiplex PCR; TCRdb holds only in-frame clones, not every one. The data hold some 190,000 clones, with 80% observed a single time. Sequencing was carried out using PBMCs. The receptor source for this set is a woman between 25 and 40 years old in good health and CMV-seronegative. The conserved cysteine and the conserved F or W are not part of the CDR3 here. The order of the fields is V gene, CDR3 protein.

TRBV11-2,ASSLAVRGDYGYT
TRBV5-1,ASSSRDIRDTQY
TRBV28,ASREQGYGYT
TRBV4-1,ASSLPGSFSYNEQF
TRBV4-1,ASSQDQGRTRH
TRBV5-6,ASSRDLGNEKLF
TRBV11-2,ASSRQGPVNYGYT
TRBV9,ASSVGSLRGQPYNEAF
TRBV6-5,ASSYSKGGANYGYT
TRBV7-3,ASSFSPGYNSPLH
TRBV28,ASTDRGHAYTEAF
TRBV15,ATSGRINYGYT